Below are 30 T cell receptor beta chains sequenced from a single sample in a study of neoadjuvant anti-PD-1 for oral cavity cancer. TCRdb's copy holds only in-frame clones and misses some; the assay was immunoSEQ multiplex PCR. Seen here are tens of thousands of clones, more than 70% observed once, and the top ten hold 3% to 3.5%. The material was PBMCs, obtained before nivolumab (anti-PD-1) treatment. All receptors come from a person aged 40 to 85 with oral cavity squamous cell carcinoma.

This chain joins TRBV10-3 and TRBJ1-3; 7 bases fit TRBD1. Germline CDR1 and CDR2: ENHRY and SYGVKD. The CDR3 runs 14 residues. V lost 10 bases, J lost 0 bases, and 6 bases stayed unmatched. In DNA form, the CDR3 reads TGTGCCACCGCAAGGGACAGCTCTGGAAACACCATATATTTT. This codes for CATARDSSGNTIYF.

The gene calls are TRBV4-1 and TRBJ1-2; D possibly corresponds to TRBD1 (6 bases). V was shortened by 3 bases and J by 0 bases, with 8 bases between the two germline ends. Germline values: CDR1 MGHRA, CDR2 YSYEKL. The CDR3 has 14 amino acids. The CDR3 sequence: CASSHAGANYGYTF. The DNA for the CDR3 is TGCGCCAGCAGCCATGCAGGGGCTAACTATGGCTACACCTTC.

V gene TRBV11-1 combines with J gene TRBJ2-5; 11 positions match TRBD2. This CDR3 comprises 15 residues. Germline V gene lookup returns CDR1 SGHAT and CDR2 FQDESV (reference sequence). J gave up 1 base and V 5 bases, and 3 bases lay outside the gene matches. The CDR3 here is CASSQLAGAQETQYF. Written as DNA, the CDR3 is TGTGCCAGCAGCCAACTAGCGGGGGCCCAAGAGACCCAGTACTTC.

The V gene is TRBV6-5, the J gene TRBJ1-2; TRBD1 might be the D (5 bases). The CDR3 is 15 amino acids. Trimming removed 6 bases from V and 4 bases from J, with 18 bases in between. CDR1 and CDR2 (germline): MNHEY, SVGAGI. The CDR3 DNA sequence: TGTGCCAGCAGCCTAACGACAGTGACGCTCTATGGCTACACCTTC. Translated, it gives CASSLTTVTLYGYTF.

This chain links TRBV6-1 with TRBJ1-4, with D possibly matching TRBD1 (5 bases). There are 12 residues in the CDR3. Germline CDR1 and CDR2: MNHNS and SASEGT. The germline V and J ends were trimmed by 7 bases and 6 bases, with 9 bases remaining between them. The CDR3 sequence is CASTEGDEKLFF. The CDR3 nucleotides are TGTGCCAGCACCGAAGGGGATGAAAAACTGTTTTTT.

The J gene is TRBJ2-3, the V gene TRBV7-3; a possible D gene is TRBD2 (6 bases). Trimming took off 5 bases at V and 3 bases at J, with 15 bases between the two ends. Looked up from germline, CDR1 is SGHTA and CDR2 is FQGTGA. The CDR3 is 15 amino acids. The CDR3 loop is CASSVAVSGTDTQYF. DNA of the CDR3: TGTGCCAGCAGCGTAGCGGTCAGCGGTACAGATACGCAGTATTTT.

The V call is TRBV27, the J call TRBJ1-5; D unresolved. The CDR3 totals 15 residues. The ends were cut back, 5 bases at V and 6 bases at J, with 17 bases in the middle. Germline V gene sequence: CDR1 MNHEY, CDR2 SMNVEV (reference sequence). CDR3 bases: TGTGCCAGCAGTCCCCGGGCCCGGGCCACTCAGCCCCAGCATTTT. Protein product: CASSPRARATQPQHF.

This clone was recorded many times. The rearrangement links TRBV7-9 to TRBJ1-5; possible D gene TRBD1, 5 bases. Per the germline V gene, CDR1 is SEHNR and CDR2 is FQNEAQ (reference sequence). The V end lost 1 base, the J end lost 6 bases, and 10 bases lay between the germline ends. The CDR3 is 14 residues long. The CDR3 is CASSLGRDGQPQHF. In nucleotides, the CDR3 is TGTGCCAGCAGCTTAGGCAGGGACGGTCAGCCCCAGCATTTT. Looking up the rest from reference TRBV7-9 and TRBJ1-5 gives the full variable domain: DTGVSQNPRHKITKRGQNVTFRCDPISEHNRLYWYRQTLGQGPEFLTYFQNEAQLEKSRLLSDRFSAERPKGSFSTLEIQRTEQGDSAMYLCASSLGRDGQPQHFGDGTRLSIL.

The V gene is TRBV27, the J gene TRBJ2-5; D uncertain. Deletions cut 3 bases from V and 4 bases from J, with 9 bases between. The CDR3 extends over 13 amino acids. CDR1 is MNHEY, CDR2 SMNVEV, per germline (reference sequence). In DNA form, the CDR3 reads TGTGCCAGCAGTTTCGTAGTGGGAGAGACCCAGTACTTC. Its translation is CASSFVVGETQYF.

As DNA, the CDR3 is TGTGCCAGCAGACCAACTAGCGGGAGTCTCTCCTACGAGCAGTACTTC. Protein product: CASRPTSGSLSYEQYF. The gene calls are TRBV5-4 and TRBJ2-7; 11 bases agree with TRBD2. The CDR3 is made up of 16 amino acids. Germline CDR1 is SGHNT and CDR2 is YYREEE (reference sequence). V gave up 5 bases and J gave up 0 bases; unmatched junction bases: 7.

This chain links TRBV18 with TRBJ1-5; D gene ambiguous. Germline values: CDR1 KGHSH, CDR2 LQKENI. The CDR3 loop spans 13 amino acids. Trimming took 3 bases from V and 3 from J, leaving 6 bases between them. The CDR3 is CASSPDHNQPQHF. The CDR3 DNA reads as TGTGCCAGCTCACCGGACCACAATCAGCCCCAGCATTTT.

This clone was counted a single time. The chain employs TRBV5-6 and TRBJ2-3, with D perhaps matching TRBD1 or TRBD2 (5 bases each). This CDR3 region has 16 residues. Trimming left V 4 bases short and J 1 base short, with 16 bases between. The germline CDR1 and CDR2 sequences are SGHDT and YYEEEE. This CDR3 is CASSGDRDRGTDTQYF. CDR3 bases: TGTGCCAGCAGCGGCGACCGGGACCGGGGCACAGATACGCAGTATTTT.

The chain carries TRBV9 and TRBJ1-1; no reliable D call. V lost 0 bases to trimming and J lost 5 bases, with 14 bases between them. This CDR3 is built from 15 residues. Germline lookup yields CDR1 SGDLS and CDR2 YYNGEE. In DNA, the CDR3 is TGTGCCAGCAGCGTAGAACCTTGGGGAGGAACTGAAGCTTTCTTT. Translated: CASSVEPWGGTEAFF.

The rearrangement uses TRBV6-1 and TRBJ2-3; tentative D call: TRBD2 (7 bases). Germline V gives CDR1 MNHNS, CDR2 SASEGT. The CDR3 is 15 residues long. Trimming pared 8 bases from V and 0 bases from J, leaving 15 bases between. CDR3 region: CASWRGGASTDTQYF. The CDR3 DNA follows: TGTGCCAGCTGGAGGGGGGGGGCTAGCACAGATACGCAGTATTTT.

This clone has just one count. The V call is TRBV6-6, the J call TRBJ2-7; TRBD2 matches 7 bases. The CDR3 contains 13 residues. Per the germline V gene, CDR1 is MNHNY and CDR2 is SVGAGI (reference sequence). V was pared by 8 bases and J by 0 bases, with 4 bases of the junction left unmatched. The CDR3, as DNA: TGTGCCAGCGGGGGGGGGAGCTCCTACGAGCAGTACTTC. The encoded protein is CASGGGSSYEQYF.

This clone is a singleton in its sample. The genes are TRBV5-5 and TRBJ1-1; 8 positions match TRBD1. Germline loops: CDR1 SGHKS, CDR2 YYEKEE (reference sequence). The CDR3 totals 15 residues. V trimming: 4 bases; J trimming: 4 bases; junction bases outside the gene matches: 9. The CDR3 coding sequence is TGTGCCAGCAGCGTGGATTCAGGGACAGGCACTGAAGCTTTCTTT. It yields the protein CASSVDSGTGTEAFF.

This clone has only a few counts. The chain is built from TRBV20-1 and TRBJ2-5; D remains unclear. From germline, CDR1 is DFQATT and CDR2 SNEGSKA (reference sequence). The ends were cut back, 5 bases at V and 2 bases at J, with 6 bases in the middle. The CDR3 totals 11 residues. CDR3 region: CSALRQETQYF. CDR3 coding DNA: TGCAGTGCTCTCCGACAAGAGACCCAGTACTTC.

The chain carries TRBV11-3 and TRBJ2-7; D uncertain. Germline-derived CDR1 and CDR2 are SGHNT and YENEEA. V lost 1 base to trimming and J lost 2 bases, with 12 bases between them. There are 15 residues in the CDR3. The CDR3 spells CASSLGFGRTYEQYF. CDR3 coding DNA: TGTGCCAGCAGCTTAGGGTTTGGCAGGACCTACGAGCAGTACTTC.

The J gene is TRBJ1-2, the V gene TRBV5-4, with TRBD1 as a possible D gene (5 bases). Deletions cut 2 bases from V and 6 bases from J, with 11 bases between. Germline V gives CDR1 SGHNT, CDR2 YYREEE (reference sequence). This CDR3 has 13 residues. For the CDR3, the DNA is TGTGCCAGCAGCTTAGGACAAAAGGATGGCTACACCTTC. It is translated as CASSLGQKDGYTF.

The chain uses TRBV7-2 and TRBJ2-3; TRBD2 might be the D (5 bases). The CDR3 consists of 14 residues. The germline V and J ends were trimmed by 5 bases and 5 bases, with 14 bases remaining between them. Per germline, CDR1 SGHTA and CDR2 FQGNSA. For the CDR3, the DNA is TGTGCCAGCAGCCTAGGAGGCGCGGGAGATACGCAGTATTTT. Its protein is CASSLGGAGDTQYF.

The chain is built from TRBV2 and TRBJ2-7; no firm D call. The CDR3 spans 13 residues. Deletions cut 2 bases from V and 0 bases from J, with 5 bases between. Looked up from germline, CDR1 is SNHLY and CDR2 is FYNNEI. This CDR3 is CASSESVSYEQYF. The CDR3 nucleotides are TGTGCCAGCAGTGAATCCGTCTCCTACGAGCAGTACTTC. The full variable domain, completed using reference TRBV2 and TRBJ2-7, is EPEVTQTPSHQVTQMGQEVILRCVPISNHLYFYWYRQILGQKVEFLVSFYNNEISEKSEIFDDQFSVERPDGSNFTLKIRSTKLEDSAMYFCASSESVSYEQYFGPGTRLTVT.

This sequence joins TRBV10-2 and TRBJ1-1; D gene unclear. Trimming took 7 bases from V and 1 from J, leaving 10 bases between them. Per the germline V gene, CDR1 is WSHSY and CDR2 is SAAADI. The CDR3 consists of 13 residues. CDR3 sequence: CASNQAPNTEAFF. CDR3 nucleotides: TGCGCCAGCAACCAGGCACCGAACACTGAAGCTTTCTTT.

V gene TRBV2 combines with J gene TRBJ2-1, with D perhaps TRBD1 (8 bases). V was pared by 7 bases and J by 10 bases, with 26 bases between. This CDR3 comprises 16 residues. CDR1 is SNHLY and CDR2 is FYNNEI in the germline V gene. CDR3 sequence: CASTLIQRDYRGEQFF. The CDR3 DNA reads as TGTGCCAGCACCCTTATACAGCGGGACTACAGGGGGGAGCAGTTCTTC.

The rearrangement joins TRBV5-1 to TRBJ1-4; D is unresolved. V lost 4 bases and J lost 4, with 11 bases in between. This CDR3 is 14 amino acids long. Germline V gives CDR1 SGHRS, CDR2 YFSETQ. CDR3 bases: TGCGCCAGCAGCGGGAACGGGATTAATGAAAAACTGTTTTTT. This encodes CASSGNGINEKLFF.

The count of this clone is one. The V call is TRBV5-4, the J call TRBJ2-7; D gene unclear. CDR3 length: 15 residues. Trimming pared 0 bases from V and 3 bases from J, leaving 13 bases between. Germline-derived CDR1 and CDR2 are SGHNT and YYREEE (reference sequence). The CDR3 reads CASSLGPYQVYEQYF. The CDR3 nucleotides read TGTGCCAGCAGCTTGGGACCGTATCAGGTCTACGAGCAGTACTTC.

As concerns this clone: Other DNA variants within this sample encode the same CDR3. The V gene is TRBV2, the J gene TRBJ1-2, with 8 bases lining up with TRBD1. With 6 bases clipped from V and 2 bases from J, the junction kept 11 bases outside the gene matches. The germline V gene encodes CDR1 SNHLY and CDR2 FYNNEI. This CDR3 contains 16 residues. Here the CDR3 reads CASRQGAVISNYGYTF. The CDR3 DNA follows: TGTGCCAGCAGGCAGGGGGCTGTCATATCGAACTATGGCTACACCTTC. Filled out from reference TRBV2 and TRBJ1-2, the complete variable domain reads EPEVTQTPSHQVTQMGQEVILRCVPISNHLYFYWYRQILGQKVEFLVSFYNNEISEKSEIFDDQFSVERPDGSNFTLKIRSTKLEDSAMYFCASRQGAVISNYGYTFGSGTRLTVV.

The rearrangement links TRBV28 to TRBJ2-7; D remains unclear. The V gene's germline CDR1 is MDHEN and CDR2 SYDVKM. This CDR3 region has 14 residues. Trimming shortened V by 2 bases and J by 2 bases, and 10 bases separated the two germline ends. CDR3 sequence: CASSLDFLAYEQYF. The CDR3 DNA reads TGTGCCAGCAGTTTAGACTTCCTGGCCTACGAGCAGTACTTC.

The chain is built from TRBV7-3 and TRBJ2-2; unclear D gene. This CDR3 has 13 residues. With 1 base removed from V and 7 bases from J, the gap between germline ends came to 7 bases. Germline lookup yields CDR1 SGHTA and CDR2 FQGTGA. CDR3 in amino acids: CASSLNSYGELFF. In DNA form, the CDR3 reads TGTGCCAGCAGCTTAAATAGTTACGGGGAGCTGTTTTTT. Full variable domain (outside the CDR3, taken from reference TRBV7-3 and TRBJ2-2): GAGVSQTPSNKVTEKGKYVELRCDPISGHTALYWYRQSLGQGPEFLIYFQGTGAADDSGLPNDRFFAVRPEGSVSTLKIQRTERGDSAVYLCASSLNSYGELFFGEGSRLTVL.

This rearrangement joins TRBV6-6 to TRBJ2-5, with 7 bases aligning to TRBD1. V lost 6 bases, J lost 6 bases, and 10 bases stayed unmatched. The CDR3 has 14 amino acids. Germline CDR1 reads MNHNY; CDR2 reads SVGAGI (reference sequence). The CDR3 coding sequence is TGTGCCAGCAGCGATTCCGACAGGGCGAAGACCCAGTACTTC. It encodes CASSDSDRAKTQYF.

CDR3 sequence: CASSELSSGLFTDTQYF. For the CDR3, the DNA is TGTGCCAGCAGTGAATTGTCTAGCGGGCTCTTCACAGATACGCAGTATTTT. The chain joins TRBV6-1 to TRBJ2-3, with 8 bases identical to TRBD2. This CDR3 is 17 amino acids long. Germline loops: CDR1 MNHNS, CDR2 SASEGT. After removal of 2 bases from V and 2 bases from J, the junction contained 9 bases not matched to a gene.